Below, 24 T cell receptor beta chains from the same sample are listed, as sequenced in a study of blood T cell repertoires in COVID-19. The method was immunoSEQ multiplex PCR; TCRdb's version includes in-frame clones alone and lacks a portion of them. The table shows roughly 150,000 clones, with 79% occurring only once. Sequencing input: peripheral blood. The receptors were sampled from a woman aged 60 to 75 with COVID-19, enrolled during active disease.

The CDR3 is CASSEMGYPTDTQYF. Written as DNA, the CDR3 is TGTGCCAGCAGTGAAATGGGCTACCCCACAGATACGCAGTATTTT. This chain uses TRBV6-1 with TRBJ2-3; D unresolved. Germline values: CDR1 MNHNS, CDR2 SASEGT. This CDR3 is 15 amino acids long. Trimming stripped 2 bases from V and 2 bases from J, with 11 bases between.

The gene calls are TRBV28 and TRBJ2-3; TRBD2 matches 9 bases. This CDR3 spans 17 amino acids. Germline-derived CDR1 and CDR2 are MDHEN and SYDVKM. V dropped 6 bases and J dropped 1; count of bases not matched to a gene: 11. In DNA form, the CDR3 reads TGTGCCAGCAGCCACGACGTTAGCGGGAGAGGCACAGATACGCAGTATTTT. Translation gives CASSHDVSGRGTDTQYF. Using reference TRBV28 and TRBJ2-3 for the parts outside the CDR3, the full variable domain is DVKVTQSSRYLVKRTGEKVFLECVQDMDHENMFWYRQDPGLGLRLIYFSYDVKMKEKGDIPEGYSVSREKKERFSLILESASTNQTSMYLCASSHDVSGRGTDTQYFGPGTRLTVL.

The CDR3 region is CAITGIDQDGYTF. CDR3 coding DNA: TGTGCCATCACAGGGATAGATCAGGATGGCTACACCTTC. V is TRBV10-3 and J is TRBJ1-2, with D perhaps TRBD1 (5 bases). This CDR3 has 13 amino acids. Germline loops: CDR1 ENHRY, CDR2 SYGVKD. The ends were cut back, 7 bases at V and 6 bases at J, with 15 bases in the middle.

Concerning this clone: At one of its ends the junction is not consistent with the germline gene, which may arise from a read error. The rearrangement links TRBV5-4 to TRBJ1-2; D possibly corresponds to TRBD1 (6 bases). This CDR3 has 14 amino acids. The V gene's germline CDR1 is SGHNT and CDR2 YYREEE (reference sequence). CDR3 nucleotides: TGTGCCAGCAGCGACAAAACAGGGAACTTTGGCTACACCTTC. This codes for CASSDKTGNFGYTF.

The chain uses TRBV5-1 and TRBJ1-1; 8 nucleotides line up with TRBD1. The CDR3 sequence is 15 residues long. Germline-derived CDR1 and CDR2 are SGHRS and YFSETQ. The V segment lost 4 bases and the J segment 1 base; nucleotides outside the gene matches: 6. The DNA of the CDR3 is TGCGCCAGCAGCCTAACCGGGACAGGGAACACTGAAGCTTTCTTT. It codes for CASSLTGTGNTEAFF.

The chain uses TRBV3-1 (or the pseudogene TRBV3-2) and TRBJ2-7, with a tentative D call TRBD2 (5 bases). Trimming left V 2 bases short and J 0 bases short, with 20 bases between. The CDR3 covers 18 residues. Germline CDR1 and CDR2: LGHDT and YNNKEL (reference sequence). The CDR3 reads CASSQPPGGGKSSYEQYV. CDR3 nucleotides: TGTGCCAGCAGCCAACCACCCGGAGGTGGCAAGAGCTCCTACGAGCAGTACGTC.

The chain carries TRBV3-1 (or the pseudogene TRBV3-2) and TRBJ1-4, with 10 bases lining up with TRBD1. The J segment lost 11 bases and the V segment lost 0 bases, leaving 9 bases of the junction unmatched. This CDR3 is built from 16 residues. Germline V gives CDR1 LGHDT, CDR2 YNNKEL (reference sequence). CDR3 protein: CASSQDLGQGTRKLFF. For the CDR3, the DNA is TGTGCCAGCAGCCAAGATCTGGGACAGGGGACTCGGAAACTGTTTTTT.

The V call is TRBV2, the J call TRBJ2-5, with TRBD2 identical over 13 bases. Germline values: CDR1 SNHLY, CDR2 FYNNEI. The ends lost 8 bases at V and 5 bases at J; junction bases unmatched: 8. The CDR3 length is 15 residues. The chain's CDR3 is CASSTSGGAGETQYF. The CDR3 DNA is TGTGCCAGCTCAACTAGCGGGGGGGCCGGGGAGACCCAGTACTTC. The variable domain in full, completed from reference TRBV2 and TRBJ2-5, reads EPEVTQTPSHQVTQMGQEVILRCVPISNHLYFYWYRQILGQKVEFLVSFYNNEISEKSEIFDDQFSVERPDGSNFTLKIRSTKLEDSAMYFCASSTSGGAGETQYFGPGTRLLVL.

This clone occurred a few times. This CDR3 is CASSPKGLRQGSYGYTF. Here the CDR3 DNA reads TGTGCCAGCAGCCCCAAGGGACTCCGACAGGGGAGCTATGGCTACACCTTC. The chain is built from TRBV7-8 and TRBJ1-2, with TRBD1 identical over 8 bases. The J segment lost 4 bases and the V segment lost 5 bases, leaving 15 bases of the junction unmatched. The CDR3 totals 17 residues. Germline V gene lookup returns CDR1 SGHVS and CDR2 FQNEAQ.

This clone was detected only a few times. The chain joins TRBV5-6 to TRBJ2-7; 7 nucleotides align to TRBD1. This CDR3 is 13 amino acids long. Trimming removed 0 bases from V and 8 bases from J; junction bases left unmatched: 5. CDR1 and CDR2 (germline): SGHDT, YYEEEE. The CDR3 region is CASSLEKGAKQYV. In nucleotides, the CDR3 is TGTGCCAGCAGCTTGGAAAAGGGGGCGAAGCAGTACGTC.

The chain recombines TRBV3-1 (or the pseudogene TRBV3-2) with TRBJ2-5; 13 bases are shared with TRBD2. This CDR3 is 15 amino acids long. With V trimmed by 6 bases and J by 5 bases, 6 bases remained unmatched. Germline CDR1 LGHDT, CDR2 YNNKEL (reference sequence). The CDR3 bases are TGTGCCAGCAGTTCGGGACTAGCGGGGCGGGAGACCCAGTACTTC. Its translation is CASSSGLAGRETQYF.

The chain recombines TRBV5-3 with TRBJ1-3, with no clear D. TRBV5-3 is an ORF, with its function uncertain. The CDR3 has 14 amino acids. Deletions cut 6 bases from V and 0 bases from J, with 10 bases between. The CDR3 sequence is CARTPGNSGNTIYF. CDR3 coding DNA: TGTGCCAGAACCCCGGGGAACTCTGGAAACACCATATATTTT.

This chain joins TRBV5-1 and TRBJ1-2, with 7 bases identical to TRBD1. V lost 0 bases and J lost 5; bases outside the gene matches: 4. Per the germline V gene, CDR1 is SGHRS and CDR2 is YFSETQ. The CDR3 totals 14 residues. The chain's CDR3 is CASSLGQGQYGYTF. CDR3 nucleotide sequence: TGCGCCAGCAGCTTGGGGCAGGGACAGTATGGCTACACCTTC.

The J gene is TRBJ2-5, the V gene TRBV3-1 (or the pseudogene TRBV3-2), with 8 positions matching TRBD2. This CDR3 region has 15 residues. Germline V gives CDR1 LGHDT, CDR2 YNNKEL (reference sequence). Trimming took 2 bases from V and 4 from J; bases not matched to a gene: 6. CDR3 region: CASSQWGGGRETQYF. The DNA for the CDR3 is TGTGCCAGCAGCCAATGGGGCGGGGGGCGAGAGACCCAGTACTTC.

The chain is built from TRBV6-5 and TRBJ1-6, with D uncertain. Looked up from germline, CDR1 is MNHEY and CDR2 is SVGAGI. The ends were cut back, 5 bases at V and 0 bases at J, with 5 bases in the middle. The CDR3 is 14 amino acids. The DNA for the CDR3 is TGTGCCAGCAGTCGGAGCTCCTATAATTCACCCCTCCACTTT. Amino acid sequence: CASSRSSYNSPLHF.

V is TRBV5-4 and J is TRBJ1-2; the match to TRBD1 covers 12 bases. The ends lost 7 bases at V and 6 bases at J; junction bases unmatched: 10. The germline V gene encodes CDR1 SGHNT and CDR2 YYREEE (reference sequence). This CDR3 region has 15 residues. CDR3 sequence (DNA): TGTGCCAGCGAACGCGGGACAGGGGGCGTTGATGGCTACACCTTC. Protein sequence: CASERGTGGVDGYTF.

This clone has more than one count but fewer than ten. The J gene is TRBJ2-7, the V gene TRBV4-3, with 7 bases lining up with TRBD2. The germline CDR1 and CDR2 sequences are LGHNA and YSLEER. V lost 4 bases to trimming and J lost 7 bases; unmatched junction nucleotides: 13. This CDR3 has 15 amino acids. CDR3 residues: CASSPTTGLGGEQYF. The CDR3 DNA follows: TGCGCCAGCAGCCCGACCACGGGCTTGGGGGGGGAGCAGTACTTC.

This rearrangement joins TRBV11-2 to TRBJ2-2; no clear D. The CDR3 is 13 residues long. Germline-derived CDR1 and CDR2 are SGHAT and FQNNGV. With 8 bases removed from V and 4 bases from J, the gap between germline ends came to 11 bases. This chain's CDR3 is CASSVGVTGELFF. The CDR3 coding sequence is TGTGCCAGCTCGGTTGGAGTCACCGGGGAGCTGTTTTTT.

CDR3 region: CASSLDRVDGYTF. CDR3 DNA sequence: TGTGCCAGCAGTTTGGACAGGGTTGATGGCTACACCTTC. The V and J genes are TRBV28 and TRBJ1-2; 8 bases agree with TRBD1. V trimming: 3 bases; J trimming: 6 bases; junction bases outside the gene matches: 3. The CDR3 contains 13 residues. Germline-derived CDR1 and CDR2 are MDHEN and SYDVKM.

The rearrangement uses TRBV27 and TRBJ2-7; D is perhaps TRBD1 (6 bases). CDR3 length: 14 residues. V lost 6 bases, J lost 2 bases, and 14 bases lay in between. Germline V gene data show CDR1 as MNHEY and CDR2 as SMNVEV (reference sequence). The CDR3 coding sequence is TGTGCCAGCAGCAAAAACAGGGATGCCTACGAGCAGTACTTC. This translates into CASSKNRDAYEQYF.

The chain has TRBV15 and TRBJ1-2; 12 bases align to TRBD1. Germline V gene sequence: CDR1 LNHNV, CDR2 YYDKDF (reference sequence). V was clipped by 2 bases and J by 6 bases; unmatched bases: 10. CDR3 length: 17 residues. The CDR3 DNA sequence: TGTGCCACCAGCAGAAAGGGACAGGGGGCTTACCTTGATGGCTACACCTTC. This codes for CATSRKGQGAYLDGYTF. The whole variable domain, filled in from reference TRBV15 and TRBJ1-2, reads DAMVIQNPRYQVTQFGKPVTLSCSQTLNHNVMYWYQQKSSQAPKLLFHYYDKDFNNEADTPDNFQSRRPNTSFCFLDIRSPGLGDTAMYLCATSRKGQGAYLDGYTFGSGTRLTVV.

This chain joins TRBV19 and TRBJ2-5; perhaps TRBD1 as D (5 bases). Germline values: CDR1 LNHDA, CDR2 SQIVND (reference sequence). This CDR3 region has 15 residues. V was clipped by 10 bases and J by 3 bases, with 21 bases between them. The CDR3 bases are TGTGCCACGTCAAAGCAGGGTAGTAAAGAAGAGACCCAGTACTTC. This sequence encodes CATSKQGSKEETQYF.

The rearrangement links TRBV7-9 to TRBJ1-5; 7 bases map to TRBD1. The CDR3 has 17 amino acids. V shed 2 bases, J shed 5 bases, and the junction held 12 bases outside the gene matches. Looked up from germline, CDR1 is SEHNR and CDR2 is FQNEAQ (reference sequence). Here the CDR3 reads CASSLIIAGTVYQPQHF. Written as DNA, the CDR3 is TGTGCCAGCAGCTTAATAATTGCCGGGACAGTATATCAGCCCCAGCATTTT.

This chain joins TRBV3-1 (or the pseudogene TRBV3-2) and TRBJ1-1; weak D call: TRBD1 (5 bases). Trimming stripped 4 bases from V and 5 bases from J, with 17 bases between. There are 15 residues in the CDR3. Germline CDR1 LGHDT, CDR2 YNNKEL (reference sequence). CDR3 coding DNA: TGTGCCAGCAGCCCGAGGCCGGGGGGAGGAACTGAAGCTTTCTTT. Translating it yields CASSPRPGGGTEAFF.